This TCR beta chain was sequenced for a study of T cells in Graves' hyperthyroidism and ophthalmopathy. Germline loops: CDR1 MNHEY, CDR2 SMNVEV (reference sequence). The CDR3 is made up of 13 amino acids. Trimming stripped 1 base from V and 3 bases from J, with 6 bases between. Points on this clonotype: Its cognate antigen is unknown.

RNA transcripts yielded amplified TCR beta CDR3 regions. Researchers ran a first-round RT-PCR on the TCR CDR3 using the HTBI primer set. TCRdb itself ran the multiplex PCR reads through MiXCR, one entry per CDR3 protein. There are about 640,000 distinct CDR3 sequences in the sample; 20% to 25% occur only once, and about 34% lies in the top ten. Study conclusions and caveats: The blood repertoire included most of the expanded thyroid clonotypes above 0.001.

The source of this sequence is a man aged 30 to 39 with Graves' ophthalmopathy. The material sequenced was blood. J is TRBJ2-5 and V is TRBV27, with no clear D. DNA of the CDR3: TGTGCCAGCAGTTTATTCGCGGAAGAGACCCAGTACTTC. Amino acids: CASSLFAEETQYF.